The 17 T cell receptor beta chains given below trace back to one sample, sequenced in a study of CD8 T cells in Susac syndrome. RNA in amounts of 0.5 to 1 ug was reverse transcribed with random hexamers. From the immunoSEQ multiplex PCR reads, TCRdb called clonotypes with MiXCR, one entry per CDR3 protein. The data show just under 150,000 distinct CDR3 sequences, with approximately 93% seen just once and more than 0.065% held by the top ten. The sequenced sample was CD4+ T cells from PBMCs. The receptors were sampled from a human donor in good health.

This clonotype was seen more than once but under ten times. This chain connects TRBV6-1 to TRBJ2-7; D is ambiguous. The CDR3 sequence is 11 residues long. Germline-derived CDR1 and CDR2 are MNHNS and SASEGT. V was shortened by 6 bases and J by 6 bases, with 9 bases between the two germline ends. Written as DNA, the CDR3 is TGTGCCAGCAGGGGGTTGGCCGAGCAGTACTTC. This translates into CASRGLAEQYF.

The chain recombines TRBV20-1 with TRBJ1-1; D uncertain. V lost 3 bases to trimming and J lost 3 bases, with 14 bases between them. CDR3 length equals 14 residues. The germline CDR1 and CDR2 sequences are DFQATT and SNEGSKA (reference sequence). CDR3 protein: CSASGGQLDTEAFF. The CDR3 nucleotides are TGCAGTGCTAGTGGTGGGCAGTTGGACACTGAAGCTTTCTTT.

The chain combines TRBV20-1 with TRBJ2-3; possible D gene TRBD2, 6 bases. The CDR3 extends over 14 amino acids. V lost 4 bases and J 5 bases, leaving 16 bases between the germline ends. Germline V gene sequence: CDR1 DFQATT, CDR2 SNEGSKA (reference sequence). The CDR3 loop reads CSATQGGNIDTQYF. CDR3 DNA sequence: TGCAGTGCTACCCAGGGCGGGAATATAGATACGCAGTATTTT.

This chain uses TRBV12-5 with TRBJ2-5, with TRBD1 identical over 7 bases. Trimming took 2 bases from V and 5 from J; bases not matched to a gene: 20. The CDR3 length is 19 residues. The germline gives CDR1 LGHNT, CDR2 FRNRAP. The CDR3 sequence: CASGLIPKGAMLEVETQYF. CDR3 DNA: TGTGCTAGTGGTTTGATACCGAAGGGGGCAATGTTGGAAGTGGAGACCCAGTACTTC.

The chain has TRBV5-6 and TRBJ1-2, with D unresolved. The germline V and J ends were trimmed by 4 bases and 0 bases, with 22 bases remaining between them. The CDR3 sequence is 18 residues long. CDR1 SGHDT and CDR2 YYEEEE come from the germline V gene. CDR3 nucleotides: TGTGCCAGCAGCCTCAGAGAGAGGAGGAGCCTAGCTAACTATGGCTACACCTTC. Protein sequence: CASSLRERRSLANYGYTF.

The chain has TRBV12-3 or TRBV12-4 and TRBJ1-2; D remains ambiguous. V lost 3 bases, J lost 4 bases, and 9 bases lay in between. This CDR3 spans 13 amino acids. CDR3 residues: CASSFQLAYGYTF. DNA of the CDR3: TGTGCCAGCAGTTTTCAGCTTGCCTATGGCTACACCTTC.

V and J are TRBV20-1 and TRBJ1-3, with 9 bases lining up with TRBD1. The CDR3 covers 16 residues. Germline V gene data show CDR1 as DFQATT and CDR2 as SNEGSKA (reference sequence). Germline trimming cut 6 bases from V and 4 bases from J; bases unmatched to any gene: 13. Here the CDR3 DNA reads TGCAGTGCGCGACTTTGGGGACAGGGAGGCGGAAACACCATATATTTT. Its translation: CSARLWGQGGGNTIYF.

This chain joins TRBV6-1 and TRBJ1-2; D is ambiguous. Trimming left V 3 bases short and J 4 bases short, with 9 bases between. The CDR3 spans 13 residues. Per the germline V gene, CDR1 is MNHNS and CDR2 is SASEGT. In DNA form, the CDR3 reads TGTGCCAGCAGTGAGTCCGGGGTCTATGGCTACACCTTC. Translation gives CASSESGVYGYTF.

The chain couples TRBV10-1 to TRBJ2-3; D call uncertain. The CDR3 length is 12 residues. Germline lookup yields CDR1 WNHNN and CDR2 SYGVQD (reference sequence). The ends were cut back, 3 bases at V and 4 bases at J, with 5 bases in the middle. This CDR3 is CASSDRADTQYF. In DNA, the CDR3 is TGCGCCAGCAGTGACCGAGCAGATACGCAGTATTTT.

The V gene is TRBV2, the J gene TRBJ2-1, with D perhaps TRBD1 (6 bases). Looked up from germline, CDR1 is SNHLY and CDR2 is FYNNEI. CDR3 length: 14 amino acids. The germline V and J ends were trimmed by 7 bases and 3 bases, with 13 bases remaining between them. DNA of the CDR3: TGTGCCAGCATAGAGGGACAAGGCTACAATGAGCAGTTCTTC. Protein sequence: CASIEGQGYNEQFF. Full variable domain (missing parts from reference TRBV2 and TRBJ2-1): EPEVTQTPSHQVTQMGQEVILRCVPISNHLYFYWYRQILGQKVEFLVSFYNNEISEKSEIFDDQFSVERPDGSNFTLKIRSTKLEDSAMYFCASIEGQGYNEQFFGPGTRLTVL.

This sequence joins TRBV6-1 and TRBJ2-1; 10 positions agree with TRBD1. V shed 6 bases and J 7 bases; nucleotides not matched to a gene: 18. The germline gives CDR1 MNHNS, CDR2 SASEGT. This CDR3 comprises 18 residues. The CDR3 nucleotides read TGTGCCAGCAGCGGACGCCGATACCGGGACAGGGGATTAAATGAGCAGTTCTTC. Encoded protein: CASSGRRYRDRGLNEQFF.

This clonotype occurred once. V and J are TRBV29-1 and TRBJ2-5; D ambiguous. Trimming took 5 bases from V and 2 from J, leaving 9 bases between them. There are 12 residues in the CDR3. Germline CDR1 SQVTM, CDR2 ANQGSEA. Here the CDR3 reads CSVSVVQETQYF. Written as DNA, the CDR3 is TGCAGCGTTTCGGTAGTTCAAGAGACCCAGTACTTC.

The chain is built from TRBV6-1 and TRBJ1-2, with unresolved D. Germline V gene lookup returns CDR1 MNHNS and CDR2 SASEGT. Trimming removed 7 bases at V and 5 bases at J, with 11 bases between. This CDR3 has 12 amino acids. CDR3 protein: CASTPSQYGYTF. Written as DNA, the CDR3 is TGTGCCAGCACCCCCAGCCAGTATGGCTACACCTTC.

The chain joins TRBV15 to TRBJ1-3; perhaps TRBD1 as D (5 bases). The CDR3 has 15 amino acids. Germline loops: CDR1 LNHNV, CDR2 YYDKDF (reference sequence). Trimming cost V 1 base and J 0 bases, with 7 bases left between them. The CDR3 sequence is CATSRGQTSGNTIYF. CDR3 in DNA: TGTGCCACCAGCAGAGGACAGACCTCTGGAAACACCATATATTTT. The full variable domain, in which reference TRBV15 and TRBJ1-3 provide the parts outside the CDR3, is DAMVIQNPRYQVTQFGKPVTLSCSQTLNHNVMYWYQQKSSQAPKLLFHYYDKDFNNEADTPDNFQSRRPNTSFCFLDIRSPGLGDTAMYLCATSRGQTSGNTIYFGEGSWLTVV.

The chain joins TRBV15 to TRBJ2-5; no clear D gene. Trimming removed 1 base at V and 2 bases at J, with 8 bases between. Germline V gene sequence: CDR1 LNHNV, CDR2 YYDKDF (reference sequence). The CDR3 totals 14 residues. CDR3 in DNA: TGTGCCACCAGCAGAGTTGGGGTTCAAGAGACCCAGTACTTC. Its translation is CATSRVGVQETQYF.

V usage is TRBV18 and J usage is TRBJ2-5; possible D gene TRBD2, 5 bases. V lost 3 bases to trimming and J lost 4 bases, with 6 bases between them. The CDR3 covers 12 residues. In germline, CDR1 is KGHSH, CDR2 LQKENI. The CDR3 DNA reads TGTGCCAGCTCACCTCGGGGAGAGACCCAGTACTTC. Translated: CASSPRGETQYF.

In its sample, this clonotype was seen once. This chain links TRBV7-3 with TRBJ1-1; D gene uncertain. Trimming pared 5 bases from V and 5 bases from J, leaving 15 bases between. Germline V gene lookup returns CDR1 SGHTA and CDR2 FQGTGA. The CDR3 length is 14 residues. CDR3 sequence: CASSLEGTVTEAFF. The DNA of the CDR3 is TGTGCCAGCAGCCTCGAGGGTACGGTGACTGAAGCTTTCTTT.